This T cell receptor beta chain was captured in a study of CD8 T cells in ankylosing spondylitis. The V gene's germline CDR1 is MNHEY and CDR2 SMNVEV (reference sequence). Trimming cost V 5 bases and J 12 bases, with 17 bases left between them. The CDR3 consists of 12 residues. Study findings and constraints: Before this, some motif variants had been reported in reactive arthritis synovial fluid and blood. A TCR beta motif of 7 or 8 highly homologous variants appeared characteristic of ankylosing spondylitis blood. The clones that were linked to disease were reported to be significantly enriched in matched synovial fluid samples from ankylosing spondylitis patients. Disease-linked clones, CD8+, were relatively rare in peripheral blood.

Libraries of TCR beta came from quantitative 5'-RACE with molecular barcodes. MiXCR was run by TCRdb on the 5' RACE reads, yielding one entry per CDR3 protein. The top ten clones hold approximately 0.46% of a sample with hundreds of thousands of distinct CDR3 sequences, approximately 12% of them seen once. The sample holds many counts of this clonotype. Its antigen is currently unknown. This TCR derives from a male donor with ankylosing spondylitis. V usage is TRBV27 and J usage is TRBJ2-7, with D possibly matching TRBD1 (6 bases). Sequencing was performed on blood, either unsorted or a sorted T cell fraction (not recorded which). Here the CDR3 DNA reads TGTGCCAGCAGTACCTCCACAGGGAAACCGTACTTC. Protein: CASSTSTGKPYF.